The clone carrying this TCR beta chain has a handful of counts. Antigen unknown. Here immunoSEQ multiplex PCR was the method, and the copy in TCRdb shows in-frame clones only, minus some. The profile shows almost 30,000 clones, more than 75% of them singletons. These data come from a study of CD4 T cells in relation to SARS-CoV-2 and coronaviruses. Unexposed donor CD4+ T cells date from about 2011-2018, before the COVID-19 pandemic. Isolation of CD4+ T cells took place after around 11 days in culture. Trimming removed 2 bases from V and 0 bases from J, with 9 bases in between. This CDR3 spans 14 amino acids. Germline V gives CDR1 SGHDT, CDR2 YYEEEE. Study-wide results and caveats: No crossreactivity against non-spike viral proteins was tested here.

Sequences were obtained from CD4+ T cells from PBMCs, cultured in vitro. The rearrangement links TRBV5-6 to TRBJ2-7; perhaps D is TRBD1 or TRBD2 (5 bases each). The clonotype originates from a human donor in good health. As DNA, the CDR3 is TGTGCCAGCAGCTTCGGGGCTAGCTCCTACGAGCAGTACTTC. Translating gives CASSFGASSYEQYF.